Each of the 4 T cell receptor beta chains below was sequenced from the same sample in a study of T cell responses to AZD1222 COVID-19 vaccine. TCRdb's table, derived via immunoSEQ multiplex PCR, lists solely in-frame clones and lacks some. The table lists 120,000 or so clones, roughly 90% of them singletons. Source: peripheral blood, taken on day 0 of AZD1222 vaccination. The receptor set was obtained from an adult in good health.

This clone was found a few times. V gene TRBV28 combines with J gene TRBJ2-2; 9 bases map to TRBD1. Germline CDR1 and CDR2: MDHEN and SYDVKM. With V trimmed by 5 bases and J by 5 bases, 6 bases remained unmatched. This CDR3 region has 15 residues. The DNA for the CDR3 is TGTGCCAGCAGTCCCGACAGGGGGTTTACCGGGGAGCTGTTTTTT. This sequence encodes CASSPDRGFTGELFF. Combining the CDR3 with reference TRBV28 and TRBJ2-2 gives the whole variable domain DVKVTQSSRYLVKRTGEKVFLECVQDMDHENMFWYRQDPGLGLRLIYFSYDVKMKEKGDIPEGYSVSREKKERFSLILESASTNQTSMYLCASSPDRGFTGELFFGEGSRLTVL.

The V and J genes are TRBV29-1 and TRBJ1-1; D remains ambiguous. From germline, CDR1 is SQVTM and CDR2 ANQGSEA. V shed 3 bases and J shed 8 bases, with 4 bases lying between them. This CDR3 is 9 amino acids long. CDR3 DNA: TGCAGCGTTGAGAAGGAAGCTTTCTTT. Its protein product is CSVEKEAFF.

This sequence joins TRBV10-1 and TRBJ1-5, with D perhaps matching TRBD1 (6 bases). Between the trimmed V and J ends, which lost 7 bases and 3 bases, there was a span of 19 bases. This CDR3 region has 16 residues. In germline, CDR1 is WNHNN, CDR2 SYGVQD (reference sequence). In DNA, the CDR3 is TGCGCCAGCACCGAACAGGGAAGGGTGATCAATCAGCCCCAGCATTTT. It is translated as CASTEQGRVINQPQHF.

V gene TRBV9 combines with J gene TRBJ1-4, with 9 positions matching TRBD1. Looked up from germline, CDR1 is SGDLS and CDR2 is YYNGEE. The CDR3 runs 17 residues. Trimming at V came to 3 bases and at J to 1 base, leaving 7 bases not matched to a gene. The CDR3 DNA reads as TGTGCCAGCAGCGCGACACAGGGGGCCGGAACTAATGAAAAACTGTTTTTT. Its protein product is CASSATQGAGTNEKLFF.